The text below deals with one T cell receptor beta chain. The data are from a study of cytomegalovirus exposure and HLA in healthy donors. Vbeta (60) and Jbeta (13) primers were used in the PCR. The repertoire was sequenced with immunoSEQ multiplex PCR; TCRdb's copy has only in-frame clones and lacks some. The sample holds just over 40,000 clones. The sequence was obtained from a man aged 25 to 45 in good health and CMV-seronegative. Sequencing was done on a sample of PBMCs.

The CDR3 DNA is TGCGCCAGCAGGGGGACTAGCGGGGTAGCCTACGAGCAGTACTTC. It yields the protein CASRGTSGVAYEQYF. The chain combines TRBV5-1 with TRBJ2-7, with TRBD2 identical over 13 bases. Germline V gives CDR1 SGHRS, CDR2 YFSETQ. The CDR3 is 15 residues long. With V trimmed by 5 bases and J by 2 bases, 4 bases remained unmatched.